This TCR beta chain appears in the sequencing data of a study of shared clonotypes between healthy human individuals. Libraries were prepared by immunoSEQ multiplex PCR; TCRdb keeps only in-frame clonotypes and omits some of them. The sample consists of about 2.4 million clones, roughly 93% of them appearing once. Trimming took off 6 bases at V and 9 bases at J, with 14 bases between the two ends. Germline V CDR1 and CDR2: MDHEN, SYDVKM. The CDR3 is 12 residues long. Study results and limitations: Clonotypes which were not shared had lower generation probabilities than clonotypes that all four donors shared.

This clone was observed a handful of times. Its target is unknown. The investigators split CD4+ cells into a CD45RA+ naive subset and a CD45RA-negative memory subset. The sample taken for sequencing was naive CD4+ T cells from PBMCs. Subset: CD45RA+ positively selected. This sequence joins TRBV28 and TRBJ1-1, with D possibly being TRBD1 (5 bases). The clonotype comes from a man younger than 35 in good health. Some clones in this sample may be carry-over from other donors' samples. CDR3 nucleotide sequence: TGTGCCAGCAGATCTCCGGGACGAAAAGCTTTCTTT. It specifies CASRSPGRKAFF.